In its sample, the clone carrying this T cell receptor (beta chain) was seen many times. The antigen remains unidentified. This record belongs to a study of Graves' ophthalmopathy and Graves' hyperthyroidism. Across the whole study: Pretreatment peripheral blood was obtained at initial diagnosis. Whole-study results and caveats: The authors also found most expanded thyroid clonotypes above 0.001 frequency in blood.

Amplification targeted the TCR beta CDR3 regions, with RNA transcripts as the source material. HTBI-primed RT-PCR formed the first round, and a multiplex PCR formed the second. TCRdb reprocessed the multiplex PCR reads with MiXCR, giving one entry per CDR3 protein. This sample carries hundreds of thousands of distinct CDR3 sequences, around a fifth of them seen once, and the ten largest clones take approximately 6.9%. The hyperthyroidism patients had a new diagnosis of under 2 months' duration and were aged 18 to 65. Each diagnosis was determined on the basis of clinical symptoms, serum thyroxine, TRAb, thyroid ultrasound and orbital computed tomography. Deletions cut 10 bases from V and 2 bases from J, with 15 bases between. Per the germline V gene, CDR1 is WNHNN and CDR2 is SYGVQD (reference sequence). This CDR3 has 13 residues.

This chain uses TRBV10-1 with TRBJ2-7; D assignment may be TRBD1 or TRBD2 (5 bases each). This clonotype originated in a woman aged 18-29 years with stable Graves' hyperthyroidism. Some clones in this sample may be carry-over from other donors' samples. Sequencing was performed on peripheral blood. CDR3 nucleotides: TGCGCCACCTCCGGGACCGGCACCTACGAGCAGTACTTC. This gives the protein CATSGTGTYEQYF.